Here is one TCR beta chain with its context. Its antigen is currently unknown. CDR3 size: 13 residues. Trimming took 5 bases from V and 10 from J, leaving 12 bases between them. Germline loops: CDR1 SGHVS, CDR2 FQNEAQ. This sample is drawn from a study of cytotoxic CD8 clonotypes in ibrutinib-treated CLL. Sequenced by immunoSEQ multiplex PCR; TCRdb stores in-frame clones only, minus some. The sample comprises about 270,000 clones, approximately 76% of which are singletons, and about 6% rests with the top ten. Findings and caveats of the study: Baseline levels of clonality went above those of age-matched healthy donors and moved with circulating CD8+ T-cell counts. Clonotypes that were public were uncommon, and they contracted or stayed stable on treatment.

The V and J genes are TRBV7-8 and TRBJ1-6; a weak D match, TRBD1 (6 bases). This clonotype was sampled from a human donor with chronic lymphocytic leukemia. The material was PBMCs, obtained at disease progression, from a patient treated with ibrutinib. For the CDR3, the DNA is TGTGCCAGCAGCGGTGGACAGCGGTCACCCCTCCACTTT. Its protein is CASSGGQRSPLHF.